The 29 T cell receptor beta chains below come from one sample, sequenced in a study of PD-1 blockade in classical Hodgkin lymphoma. The protocol was immunoSEQ multiplex PCR, while the TCRdb copy is restricted to in-frame clones and leaves out a portion. The sample gives tens of thousands of clones, roughly nine tenths of which show up once; 2.5% to 3.5% is in the top ten. Time point reported: cycle 4 day 1 (C4D1), after 5 to 7 weeks of nivolumab. Each and every patient relapsed after autologous stem cell transplantation, and patients got differing brentuximab vedotin exposure. Material: peripheral blood mononuclear cells (PBMCs), obtained before the fourth cycle of nivolumab. The receptors were gathered from a human donor with classical Hodgkin lymphoma.

The CDR3, as DNA: TGTGCCAGCAGCTCTTTACAGGGTGCCACTGAAGCTTTCTTT. Translated, it gives CASSSLQGATEAFF. This chain uses TRBV11-2 with TRBJ1-1; D is perhaps TRBD1 (6 bases). The V end lost 4 bases, the J end lost 4 bases, and 13 bases lay between the germline ends. Germline-derived CDR1 and CDR2 are SGHAT and FQNNGV. The CDR3 has 14 amino acids. Together with reference TRBV11-2 and TRBJ1-1, the CDR3 gives the full variable domain: EAGVAQSPRYKIIEKRQSVAFWCNPISGHATLYWYQQILGQGPKLLIQFQNNGVVDDSQLPKDRFSAERLKGVDSTLKIQPAKLEDSAVYLCASSSLQGATEAFFGQGTRLTVV.

The CDR3 loop reads CATEQGDYGYTF. DNA for the CDR3: TGTGCCACAGAGCAGGGGGACTATGGCTACACCTTC. J is TRBJ1-2 and V is TRBV7-8, with 7 bases aligning to TRBD1. Germline CDR1 SGHVS, CDR2 FQNEAQ. V lost 10 bases and J lost 3; bases outside the gene matches: 5. CDR3 length equals 12 residues.

V gene TRBV30 combines with J gene TRBJ1-1; the match to TRBD1 covers 9 bases. This CDR3 contains 13 residues. Per germline, CDR1 GTSNPN and CDR2 SVGIG (reference sequence). V shed 4 bases, J shed 8 bases, and the junction held 8 bases outside the gene matches. This chain's CDR3 is CAWTVDRGFEAFF. The DNA for the CDR3 is TGTGCCTGGACCGTGGACAGGGGTTTCGAAGCTTTCTTT. Drawing the rest from reference TRBV30 and TRBJ1-1, the complete variable domain is SQTIHQWPATLVQPVGSPLSLECTVEGTSNPNLYWYRQAAGRGLQLLFYSVGIGQISSEVPQNLSASRPQDRQFILSSKKLLLSDSGFYLCAWTVDRGFEAFFGQGTRLTVV.

The chain couples TRBV2 to TRBJ2-3; D is unclear. The CDR3 totals 14 residues. CDR1 SNHLY and CDR2 FYNNEI come from the germline V gene. The ends were cut back, 4 bases at V and 1 base at J, with 9 bases in the middle. The chain's CDR3 is CASSVGGGTDTQYF. In DNA form, the CDR3 reads TGTGCCAGCAGTGTTGGTGGAGGCACAGATACGCAGTATTTT.

The chain uses TRBV9 and TRBJ2-2; D ambiguous. This CDR3 contains 12 residues. Germline CDR1 reads SGDLS; CDR2 reads YYNGEE. The ends were cut back, 1 base at V and 6 bases at J, with 4 bases in the middle. CDR3 loop: CASSVNPGELFF. For the CDR3, the DNA is TGTGCCAGCAGCGTAAACCCCGGGGAGCTGTTTTTT.

The rearrangement uses TRBV18 and TRBJ2-1; 7 bases line up with TRBD1. V lost 3 bases to trimming and J lost 2 bases; unmatched junction nucleotides: 4. Per germline, CDR1 KGHSH and CDR2 LQKENI. This CDR3 is built from 15 residues. CDR3 protein: CASSPLQGTYNEQFF. CDR3 DNA: TGTGCCAGCTCACCGCTACAGGGGACCTACAATGAGCAGTTCTTC.

This clone was observed a single time. The sample holds other DNA sequences that translate to the same CDR3. The CDR3 spells CASSLAGNYGYTF. The CDR3 bases are TGCGCCAGCAGCTTGGCTGGAAACTATGGCTACACCTTC. The chain couples TRBV5-1 to TRBJ1-2; D is uncertain. V lost 0 bases and J 2 bases, leaving 5 bases between the germline ends. Germline CDR1 reads SGHRS; CDR2 reads YFSETQ. CDR3 length equals 13 residues.

J is TRBJ1-6 and V is TRBV11-2; TRBD1 matches 9 bases. J gave up 14 bases and V 1 base, and 12 bases lay outside the gene matches. Germline V gene sequence: CDR1 SGHAT, CDR2 FQNNGV. The CDR3 sequence is 16 residues long. The chain's CDR3 is CASSLALPGQGEALHF. CDR3 DNA: TGTGCCAGCAGCTTAGCGTTACCGGGACAGGGTGAAGCCCTCCACTTT.

The rearrangement links TRBV10-2 to TRBJ1-5; a possible D gene is TRBD1 (5 bases). The CDR3 is 14 residues long. The V end was cut by 8 bases, the J end by 0 bases, with 11 bases between. From germline, CDR1 is WSHSY and CDR2 SAAADI. The CDR3 is CASRQGGSNQPQHF. The CDR3 bases are TGCGCCAGCCGCCAGGGCGGTAGCAATCAGCCCCAGCATTTT.

The chain uses TRBV25-1 and TRBJ1-1; no definite D call. The length of the CDR3 is 11 residues. V was clipped by 6 bases and J by 10 bases, with 12 bases between them. Germline V gene lookup returns CDR1 MGHDK and CDR2 SYGVNS. The CDR3 here is CASSPGTRAFF. The CDR3 bases are TGTGCCAGCAGCCCCGGCACCCGAGCTTTCTTT.

CDR3 sequence reads: CASSFLLTAGGNTGELFF. The DNA of the CDR3 is TGCGCCAGCAGCTTCCTACTGACAGCGGGGGGAAACACCGGGGAGCTGTTTTTT. The V and J genes are TRBV5-1 and TRBJ2-2; TRBD2 aligns across 9 bases. This CDR3 comprises 18 residues. The ends lost 2 bases at V and 2 bases at J; junction bases unmatched: 10. In germline, CDR1 is SGHRS, CDR2 YFSETQ.

This clone has only one observation. The chain joins TRBV6-6 to TRBJ1-4; D unclear. CDR3 length equals 15 residues. V lost 0 bases, J lost 6 bases, and 11 bases lay in between. The V gene's germline CDR1 is MNHNY and CDR2 SVGAGI (reference sequence). CDR3 region: CASSYSRGLDEKLFF. The DNA of the CDR3 is TGTGCCAGCAGTTACTCGCGAGGGCTTGATGAAAAACTGTTTTTT.

V gene TRBV30 combines with J gene TRBJ1-6; D remains ambiguous. Germline V gives CDR1 GTSNPN, CDR2 SVGIG (reference sequence). V was pared by 0 bases and J by 9 bases, with 9 bases between. The CDR3 has 13 amino acids. Written as DNA, the CDR3 is TGTGCCTGGAGTGTAACGGGAGGTTCACCCCTCCACTTT. Translating it yields CAWSVTGGSPLHF.

The genes are TRBV14 and TRBJ2-7; no clear D. The germline CDR1 and CDR2 sequences are SGHDN and FVKESK. The CDR3 contains 14 residues. V gave up 4 bases and J gave up 0 bases, with 10 bases separating them. The CDR3 coding sequence is TGTGCCAGCAGCCCTGACATCCTCTCCTACGAGCAGTACTTC. It codes for CASSPDILSYEQYF.

This chain joins TRBV18 and TRBJ2-7; D gene uncertain. Trimming stripped 0 bases from V and 5 bases from J, with 11 bases between. Per the germline V gene, CDR1 is KGHSH and CDR2 is LQKENI. The CDR3 is 14 amino acids. The CDR3 here is CASSPPIGTHEQYF. The DNA for the CDR3 is TGTGCCAGCTCACCACCTATCGGTACCCACGAGCAGTACTTC.

This chain uses TRBV5-1 with TRBJ2-3, with 8 bases aligning to TRBD2. V trimming: 4 bases; J trimming: 2 bases; junction bases outside the gene matches: 9. CDR1 SGHRS and CDR2 YFSETQ come from the germline V gene. The CDR3 extends over 16 amino acids. CDR3 sequence: CASSPGRGDSTDTQYF. CDR3 sequence (DNA): TGCGCCAGCAGCCCGGGGCGGGGGGACTCCACAGATACGCAGTATTTT.

The chain has TRBV5-1 and TRBJ2-7, with D possibly being TRBD1 (6 bases). The CDR3 sequence is 14 residues long. Trimming removed 0 bases at V and 6 bases at J, with 13 bases between. Germline loops: CDR1 SGHRS, CDR2 YFSETQ. The CDR3, as DNA: TGCGCCAGCAGCTTGGAGGGGGAACTGGGCGAGCAGTACTTC. Translated, it gives CASSLEGELGEQYF.

The chain recombines TRBV5-6 with TRBJ2-1, with 8 bases fitting TRBD1. The germline CDR1 and CDR2 sequences are SGHDT and YYEEEE. The CDR3 spans 16 residues. After removal of 2 bases from V and 8 bases from J, the junction contained 12 bases not matched to a gene. The CDR3 nucleotides read TGTGCCAGCAGCTTTTTCCAGGGGGCGAGATTCCATGAGCAGTTCTTC. It codes for CASSFFQGARFHEQFF.

The chain recombines TRBV6-5 with TRBJ1-1; D uncertain. This CDR3 comprises 14 residues. Germline values: CDR1 MNHEY, CDR2 SVGAGI. V dropped 0 bases and J dropped 0 bases, with 5 bases sitting between them. In DNA, the CDR3 is TGTGCCAGCAGTTACTCGTCCGTGAACACTGAAGCTTTCTTT. This gives the protein CASSYSSVNTEAFF.

The V gene is TRBV4-3, the J gene TRBJ2-7; D may be TRBD2 (6 bases). Trimming shortened V by 4 bases and J by 2 bases, and 15 bases separated the two germline ends. Germline V CDR1 and CDR2: LGHNA, YSLEER. This CDR3 contains 15 residues. CDR3 DNA: TGCGCCAGCAGCCTGAGCGCGGGGAGTGCCTACGAGCAGTACTTC. Its translation is CASSLSAGSAYEQYF.

This clone turned up a few times. V is TRBV11-3 and J is TRBJ2-3, with 7 bases matching TRBD1. This CDR3 has 19 residues. J was trimmed by 7 bases and V by 0 bases; bases with no gene match: 19. Germline CDR1 SGHNT, CDR2 YENEEA. The CDR3 DNA is TGTGCCAGCAGCTTAGAAAAAGGGGGCCGGGACACTATGCCTTATACGCAGTATTTT. Amino acids: CASSLEKGGRDTMPYTQYF. Looking up the rest from reference TRBV11-3 and TRBJ2-3 gives the full variable domain: EAGVVQSPRYKIIEKKQPVAFWCNPISGHNTLYWYLQNLGQGPELLIRYENEEAVDDSQLPKDRFSAERLKGVDSTLKIQPAELGDSAVYLCASSLEKGGRDTMPYTQYFGPGTRLTVL.

The rearrangement uses TRBV6-5 and TRBJ1-1; weak D call: TRBD1 (6 bases). CDR1 is MNHEY and CDR2 is SVGAGI in the germline V gene. This CDR3 region has 15 residues. V was pared by 5 bases and J by 4 bases, with 17 bases between. In DNA, the CDR3 is TGTGCCAGCAGTCCCCTGGACAGATACAGCACTGAAGCTTTCTTT. This sequence encodes CASSPLDRYSTEAFF.

The chain combines TRBV30 with TRBJ1-3; D gene ambiguous. The CDR3 sequence is 17 residues long. Germline CDR1 and CDR2: GTSNPN and SVGIG (reference sequence). Trimming removed 1 base at V and 0 bases at J, with 16 bases between. CDR3 region: CAWSGGLPTPSGNTIYF. The CDR3 DNA is TGTGCCTGGAGTGGCGGGTTACCTACTCCCTCTGGAAACACCATATATTTT.

This clone was observed a single time. The chain has TRBV7-9 and TRBJ1-5, with 9 bases matching TRBD1. J was trimmed by 6 bases and V by 5 bases; bases with no gene match: 8. Per germline, CDR1 SEHNR and CDR2 FQNEAQ (reference sequence). This CDR3 comprises 15 residues. Written as DNA, the CDR3 is TGTGCCAGCAGCCCCCGGACAGGGGAAGGTCAGCCCCAGCATTTT. It translates to CASSPRTGEGQPQHF.

The V and J genes are TRBV6-4 and TRBJ1-2, with D perhaps TRBD1 (5 bases). The CDR3 spans 18 residues. Germline V gene lookup returns CDR1 MRHNA and CDR2 SNTAGT. With 3 bases removed from V and 3 bases from J, the gap between germline ends came to 23 bases. The CDR3, as DNA: TGTGCCAGCAGTGAAGAGTGGTATCAAGGGGCTTGGGACTATGGCTACACCTTC. Protein sequence: CASSEEWYQGAWDYGYTF.

The genes are TRBV7-8 and TRBJ2-3, with a possible D match to TRBD1 (5 bases). The length of the CDR3 is 16 residues. Germline V CDR1 and CDR2: SGHVS, FQNEAQ. Trimming shortened V by 3 bases and J by 6 bases, and 19 bases separated the two germline ends. In DNA, the CDR3 is TGTGCCAGCAGCTTTGGGATAGGGGTAGGGCAGGATACGCAGTATTTT. Protein: CASSFGIGVGQDTQYF.

The chain has TRBV5-4 and TRBJ1-2, with TRBD1 identical over 7 bases. The germline V gene encodes CDR1 SGHNT and CDR2 YYREEE (reference sequence). V shed 5 bases and J 3 bases; nucleotides not matched to a gene: 7. The CDR3 covers 14 residues. CDR3 region: CASRRQGEDYGYTF. CDR3 sequence (DNA): TGTGCCAGCAGGCGACAGGGAGAAGACTATGGCTACACCTTC.

This sequence joins TRBV7-6 and TRBJ1-1; D unclear. Germline values: CDR1 SGHVS, CDR2 FNYEAQ. CDR3 length equals 13 residues. Deletions cut 4 bases from V and 1 base from J, with 7 bases between. CDR3 sequence: CASSSGKNTEAFF. The CDR3 DNA reads as TGTGCCAGCAGCTCCGGGAAGAACACTGAAGCTTTCTTT.

The gene calls are TRBV10-2 and TRBJ2-2; TRBD1 matches at 9 bases. The germline V gene encodes CDR1 WSHSY and CDR2 SAAADI. The CDR3 covers 15 residues. Trimming at V came to 7 bases and at J to 7 bases, leaving 10 bases not matched to a gene. The DNA of the CDR3 is TGCGCCAGCAAGGGGACAGGGCCCTCGGGCGGGGAGCTGTTTTTT. Its translation is CASKGTGPSGGELFF.